This section outlines one T cell receptor (beta chain) sequence together with its context. This clonotype was counted ten times or more. This receptor's antigen is unknown. No qualities accompany the bases; no much larger clone lies one base away. Systemically healthy Caucasian individuals from Russia, approximately 39 in total and aged about 6 to 90 years, were included as donors. Ten milliliters of peripheral blood were drawn from each donor into EDTA-treated Vacutainer tubes. Ficoll-Paque density-gradient centrifugation was used to isolate PBMCs, with at least 6.5 million per sample. Trizol reagent was used to extract total RNA from the PBMCs, yielding at least 6 micrograms per sample. The percentages of naive CD45RAhigh/CD27high T cells were determined by flow cytometry on a PBMC aliquot from every donor. The sample originates from a study of blood T cells in healthy people across ages (dated by TCRdb to the mid-2010s). Context from the whole study: In model experiments, template switching captured roughly one uniquely barcoded TCR beta cDNA molecule for every two T cells. To track age-related changes in TCR beta repertoire diversity, the study relied on deep sequencing normalized with unique cDNA molecular identifiers. The donors were split into four age groups: young (average around 15 years), middle-aged (nearly 40), aged (approximately 60) and long-lived (approximately 89). To avoid experimental bias, donors of different ages were spread randomly across the sequencing lanes. The study analyzed two additional independent replicas of 1 million unique cDNA reads from the same blood draw for two donors, one aged 18 to 29 and one aged 80 or older.

Receptor libraries were prepared by 5' RACE. Instrument on record: Illumina HiSeq 2500. A second 7 to 11 cycle PCR used a sample-barcoded 5' primer and a J-beta primer mix. A unique molecular identifier was introduced onto each TCR beta cDNA molecule by a template-switch 5' adaptor carrying 12 random nucleotides. At least 3 million CDR3-containing paired-end reads were obtained from each sample. First-strand cDNA was synthesized from all RNA with the Mint cDNA synthesis kit, primed by a TRBC-specific oligonucleotide. All cDNA was treated with uracil-DNA glycosylase and then went through a first 18-cycle PCR with the universal primers M1SS and BC2_uni_R. On the study's bioinformatics: Normalization of each sample was performed by random selection of 1 million high-quality reads, each carrying a distinct molecular identifier. Reads sharing molecular identifiers were discarded rather than binned into consensus sequences. MiTCR, run with a Q25 quality threshold and the strictest error-elimination algorithm, handled CDR3 identification, clonotype clustering and error correction. A nonparametric unseen species model with Euler transformation was used to estimate lower-bound total TCR beta diversity. In TCRdb, the public reads were trimmed at Q25 with fastp and aligned with MiXCR, with productive beta chains retained. CDR3 protein duplicates are merged, each entry listing the most common genes and DNA. The V and J calls were not made by the authors but by TCRdb's processing. The sample table contains hundreds of thousands of distinct CDR3 sequences; only one count was recorded for about 30% of them. Of the sample, around a sixth falls within the top ten clones.

From its cysteine to its phenylalanine, the CDR3 spans 12 amino acids. Only CDR3 DNA is held: 36 bases, read in frame from base 1. V loses 2 bases of germline sequence and J loses 4 bases, and the interval between the two ends is 7 bases. CDR1 DFQATT and CDR2 SNEGSKA were looked up in the germline V gene (reference sequence). Summary of the overall study and its limitations: Compared with the aged group, the long-lived group had more naive CD4+ T cells, fewer expanded clones and increased TCR diversity, suggesting age selection. Donor CMV infection status was unknown, potentially confounding age-related changes in expanded clonotypes. Estimates of total diversity from one million sequenced T cells were regarded as lower bounds and underestimates. As age increased, observed TCR beta diversity per million T cells dropped in a roughly linear way, and a significant reduction was already evident by age around 41. A strong correlation was found between observed TCR beta diversity and the percentage of naive T cells measured by flow cytometry. Conclusive comparison of naive and antigen-experienced compartments was prevented by the profiling of bulk unsorted PBMCs.

Sequencing was performed on blood. The chain is encoded by TRBV20-1 joined to TRBJ2-3, with the D gene uncertain. The source of this sequence is an elderly woman in good health. The CDR3 protein sequence reads: CSARTLADTQYF. The sequenced DNA is TGCAGTGCTAGAACTTTGGCAGATACGCAGTATTTT.